Detailed here is one TCR beta chain. This clonotype came up many times. This receptor's antigen is unknown. Because the CDR3's place on the DNA is in doubt, the DNA is left out and the CDR3 is given as listed by TCRdb. This sample was taken from a study of T-cell reconstitution after alpha-beta-depleted transplantation in children (dated by TCRdb to the mid-2010s). Looking at the study overall: T-cell immune reconstitution after TCRalphabeta/CD19-depleted allogeneic hematopoietic cell transplantation in children was quantitatively tracked in the study by means of TCR repertoire profiling.

CDR1 and CDR2 were assigned from the germline V gene (reference sequence) as DFQATT and SNEGSKA. The CDR3 runs 13 amino acids, cysteine and phenylalanine included. The receptor library was made with PCR. Sequencing instrument: Illumina HiSeq 2500. TCR library preparation used molecular barcoding, with unique molecular identifiers applied to normalize quantification of the TCRbeta repertoire. TCRdb trimmed the raw reads at Q25, called clones with MiXCR and kept productive beta chains. Rows with a matching CDR3 protein are joined into one entry that keeps the most common DNA and genes. Counted in this sample were about 600,000 distinct CDR3 sequences; 10% to 13% of them appeared once. The ten biggest clones cover roughly 4% of the sample.

The TCR was taken from a human donor who donated a stem cell graft to a child with acute myeloid leukemia. The sequencing used PBMCs from the stem cell graft donor, collected from the stem cell graft. This sequence uses TRBV20-1 and TRBJ2-7; the DNA was not compared with TRBD2, the D call given in the table. This receptor has the CDR3 CSARGFGEGTRYF.